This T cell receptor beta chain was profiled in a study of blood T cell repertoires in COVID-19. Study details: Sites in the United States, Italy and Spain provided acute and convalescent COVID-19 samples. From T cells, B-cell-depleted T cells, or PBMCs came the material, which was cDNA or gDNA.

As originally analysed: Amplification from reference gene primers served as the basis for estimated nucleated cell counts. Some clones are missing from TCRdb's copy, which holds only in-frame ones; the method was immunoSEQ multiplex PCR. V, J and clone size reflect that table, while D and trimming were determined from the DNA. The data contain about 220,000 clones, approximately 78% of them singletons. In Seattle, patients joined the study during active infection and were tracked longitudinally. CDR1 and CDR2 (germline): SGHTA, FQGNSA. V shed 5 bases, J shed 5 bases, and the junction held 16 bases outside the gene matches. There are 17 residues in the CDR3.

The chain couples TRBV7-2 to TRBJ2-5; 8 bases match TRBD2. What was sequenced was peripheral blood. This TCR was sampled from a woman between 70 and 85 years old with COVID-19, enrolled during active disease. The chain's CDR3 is CASSLPRLAGSSETQYF. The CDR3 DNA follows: TGTGCCAGCAGCCTACCGAGATTAGCGGGATCCAGCGAGACCCAGTACTTC.